The rows below give T cell receptor beta chains drawn from one sample of a study of blood T cell repertoires in COVID-19. Generated by immunoSEQ multiplex PCR, the TCRdb table keeps only in-frame clones and is missing some. The repertoire holds nearly 300,000 clones, with about 91% as singletons. Sequencing was performed on peripheral blood. These receptors came from a woman in her twenties or thirties who had recovered from COVID-19. The CDR3 runs from the conserved cysteine through the conserved F or W. D genes are given only for firm matches. Only some rows state a clone size, as once, few, many or a class for expanded clones.

CDR3nt: TGTGCCAGTAGTAACCCGACAGGGTCCCACGAGCAGTACTTC
CDR3aa: CASSNPTGSHEQYF
abundance: NA
d_gene: TRBD1
j_gene: TRBJ2-7
v_gene: TRBV19

CDR3nt: TGCGCCAGCAGTCGTCTCGAGCTTACCGGGGAGCTGTTTTTT
CDR3aa: CASSRLELTGELFF
abundance: NA
d_gene: NA
j_gene: TRBJ2-2
v_gene: TRBV5-1

CDR3nt: TGTGCCAGCAGCTGGACTAGCGGGGGGGAAGGCACAGATACGCAGTATTTT
CDR3aa: CASSWTSGGEGTDTQYF
abundance: few
d_gene: TRBD2
j_gene: TRBJ2-3
v_gene: TRBV3-1/TRBV3-2

CDR3nt: TGTGCCAGCAGTTTACGGGGGGTCGGGGAAGAGACCCAGTACTTC
CDR3aa: CASSLRGVGEETQYF
abundance: NA
d_gene: TRBD2
j_gene: TRBJ2-5
v_gene: TRBV6-5

CDR3nt: TGCACCAGCAGCCACGGCGCCGGGACTAGCCCCCAATACGAGCAGTTCTTC
CDR3aa: CTSSHGAGTSPQYEQFF
abundance: NA
d_gene: NA
j_gene: TRBJ2-1
v_gene: TRBV1

CDR3nt: TGTGCCAGCAGCCAAGCGGGTTCCACAGATACGCAGTATTTT
CDR3aa: CASSQAGSTDTQYF
abundance: NA
d_gene: NA
j_gene: TRBJ2-3
v_gene: TRBV3-1/TRBV3-2

CDR3nt: TGCGCCAGCAGCCCATCCGGACAGGGCGCCTATGGCTACACCTTC
CDR3aa: CASSPSGQGAYGYTF
abundance: NA
d_gene: TRBD1
j_gene: TRBJ1-2
v_gene: TRBV5-1

CDR3nt: TGTGCCAGCTCACTGGCCGGGACAGGGGAATCGGGGCAGTACTTC
CDR3aa: CASSLAGTGESGQYF
abundance: NA
d_gene: TRBD1
j_gene: TRBJ2-4
v_gene: TRBV18

CDR3nt: TGTGCCAGCAGCCCAGGGGGACTAGCGGGGAACACCGGGGAGCTGTTTTTT
CDR3aa: CASSPGGLAGNTGELFF
abundance: many
d_gene: TRBD2
j_gene: TRBJ2-2
v_gene: TRBV4-2

CDR3nt: TGTGCCAGCTCGGGACAGGGGAACACTGAAGCTTTCTTT
CDR3aa: CASSGQGNTEAFF
abundance: NA
d_gene: TRBD1
j_gene: TRBJ1-1
v_gene: TRBV11-3

CDR3nt: TGTGCCAGCAGCCGACTAACAGGGGGGAATGAAAAACTGTTTTTT
CDR3aa: CASSRLTGGNEKLFF
abundance: NA
d_gene: TRBD1
j_gene: TRBJ1-4
v_gene: TRBV7-9

CDR3nt: TGTGCCAGTAGTATAGGGGGGACAGGGCGAAAAATCTATGGCTACACCTTC
CDR3aa: CASSIGGTGRKIYGYTF
abundance: NA
d_gene: TRBD1
j_gene: TRBJ1-2
v_gene: TRBV19

CDR3nt: TGTGCCAGCTCACCCGACAGGGGAAATATATGGTACAATGAGCAGTTCTTC
CDR3aa: CASSPDRGNIWYNEQFF
abundance: few
d_gene: TRBD1
j_gene: TRBJ2-1
v_gene: TRBV18

CDR3nt: TGTGCCAGCAGCCATGGGAGCGGGGGGGCTAGAGATACGCAGTATTTT
CDR3aa: CASSHGSGGARDTQYF
abundance: NA
d_gene: TRBD2
j_gene: TRBJ2-3
v_gene: TRBV3-1/TRBV3-2

CDR3nt: TGTGCCAGTAGCCCAGGGGGTCCCACAGATACGCAGTATTTT
CDR3aa: CASSPGGPTDTQYF
abundance: NA
d_gene: TRBD1
j_gene: TRBJ2-3
v_gene: TRBV19

CDR3nt: TGTGCCAGCAGCCAAAGGGGCGTAGGCACTGAAGCTTTCTTT
CDR3aa: CASSQRGVGTEAFF
abundance: NA
d_gene: NA
j_gene: TRBJ1-1
v_gene: TRBV3-1/TRBV3-2

CDR3nt: TGTGCCAGCAGCTTATTTGTACAGGGGCTCGCCGGGGAGCTGTTTTTT
CDR3aa: CASSLFVQGLAGELFF
abundance: NA
d_gene: TRBD1
j_gene: TRBJ2-2
v_gene: TRBV7-6

CDR3nt: TGTGCCAGCAGCGTAGTAGGGGTCGGAGAGACCCAGTACTTC
CDR3aa: CASSVVGVGETQYF
abundance: NA
d_gene: NA
j_gene: TRBJ2-5
v_gene: TRBV9

CDR3nt: TGTGCCAGCAGCTCTGGACAGGGCTTAGAGACCCAGTACTTC
CDR3aa: CASSSGQGLETQYF
abundance: once
d_gene: TRBD1
j_gene: TRBJ2-5
v_gene: TRBV5-5

CDR3nt: TGTGCCAGCAGCAACTGGGACAGGGATTGGGCCGGGGAGCTGTTTTTT
CDR3aa: CASSNWDRDWAGELFF
abundance: NA
d_gene: TRBD1
j_gene: TRBJ2-2
v_gene: TRBV5-4

CDR3nt: TGTGCCAGCGGAAAACTAGTTTTATATCCTGATACGCAGTATTTT
CDR3aa: CASGKLVLYPDTQYF
abundance: NA
d_gene: NA
j_gene: TRBJ2-3
v_gene: TRBV27

CDR3nt: TGTGCCAGCAGTGTCCGACAGGGCTACGAGCAGTACTTC
CDR3aa: CASSVRQGYEQYF
abundance: NA
d_gene: TRBD1
j_gene: TRBJ2-7
v_gene: TRBV2

CDR3nt: TGTGCCAGCAGCCAGGGACATAGCGGGGGACGCACAGATACGCAGTATTTT
CDR3aa: CASSQGHSGGRTDTQYF
abundance: NA
d_gene: TRBD2
j_gene: TRBJ2-3
v_gene: TRBV4-2

CDR3nt: TGTGGCGGGGGGAGAATGAGTCAGCCCCAGCATTTT
CDR3aa: CGGGRMSQPQHF
abundance: NA
d_gene: NA
j_gene: TRBJ1-5
v_gene: TRBV28

CDR3nt: TGTGCCAGCGGAACTAGCGGGGAGGACAATGAGCAGTTCTTC
CDR3aa: CASGTSGEDNEQFF
abundance: NA
d_gene: TRBD2
j_gene: TRBJ2-1
v_gene: TRBV5-4

CDR3nt: TGTGCCAGCAGCCAGCTAGGACAGTCCTACGAGCAGTACTTC
CDR3aa: CASSQLGQSYEQYF
abundance: NA
d_gene: NA
j_gene: TRBJ2-7
v_gene: TRBV3-1/TRBV3-2

CDR3nt: TGTGCCTGGAGTGTTAGCGGGGAAGGTACGCAGTATTTT
CDR3aa: CAWSVSGEGTQYF
abundance: NA
d_gene: TRBD2
j_gene: TRBJ2-3
v_gene: TRBV30

CDR3nt: TGTGCCATCAGCGACAGGGTCGCCGGGGAGCTGTTTTTT
CDR3aa: CAISDRVAGELFF
abundance: NA
d_gene: TRBD1
j_gene: TRBJ2-2
v_gene: TRBV10-3

CDR3nt: TGTGCCAGCAGGGTGGGACACTTCAATCAGCCCCAGCATTTT
CDR3aa: CASRVGHFNQPQHF
abundance: NA
d_gene: NA
j_gene: TRBJ1-5
v_gene: TRBV28

CDR3nt: TGTGCCAGTAGTGCACAGGGGGGGCAGAGCGTCGAGTACTTC
CDR3aa: CASSAQGGQSVEYF
abundance: NA
d_gene: NA
j_gene: TRBJ2-5
v_gene: TRBV19

CDR3nt: TGCGCCAGCAGCTCGGAAGGGACAGGGAGAAATGAAAAACTGTTTTTT
CDR3aa: CASSSEGTGRNEKLFF
abundance: NA
d_gene: TRBD1
j_gene: TRBJ1-4
v_gene: TRBV5-1

CDR3nt: TGTGCCAGCAGCGAGCGGGCAGATACGCAGTATTTT
CDR3aa: CASSERADTQYF
abundance: NA
d_gene: NA
j_gene: TRBJ2-3
v_gene: TRBV11-3

CDR3nt: TGTGCCAGCAGCTTGGGACAGCTCATTAACTATGGCTACACCTTC
CDR3aa: CASSLGQLINYGYTF
abundance: NA
d_gene: TRBD1
j_gene: TRBJ1-2
v_gene: TRBV7-2

CDR3nt: TGCGCCAGCAGCTTGGGGACAGGTGGGAATGAGCAGTTCTTC
CDR3aa: CASSLGTGGNEQFF
abundance: NA
d_gene: TRBD1
j_gene: TRBJ2-1
v_gene: TRBV5-1

CDR3nt: TGCGCCAGCAGCCCGAGACCAGGCTCCTACGAGCAGTACTTC
CDR3aa: CASSPRPGSYEQYF
abundance: NA
d_gene: NA
j_gene: TRBJ2-7
v_gene: TRBV4-1

CDR3nt: TGTGCCAGCAGCCAAGCCCAGGGTGACAATCAGCCCCAGCATTTT
CDR3aa: CASSQAQGDNQPQHF
abundance: NA
d_gene: NA
j_gene: TRBJ1-5
v_gene: TRBV4-2

CDR3nt: TGTGCCAGCGCAGGACAGTTCTATGGCTACACCTTC
CDR3aa: CASAGQFYGYTF
abundance: NA
d_gene: NA
j_gene: TRBJ1-2
v_gene: TRBV5-8

CDR3nt: TGTGCCAGCAGTCCGTCCCGGTCGACTAGGCGAAGTTCTGGCTACACCTTC
CDR3aa: CASSPSRSTRRSSGYTF
abundance: once
d_gene: NA
j_gene: TRBJ1-2
v_gene: TRBV27

CDR3nt: TGTGCCAGCAGCTTTTTAGTCCAGCGGGGGACAGATACGCAGTATTTT
CDR3aa: CASSFLVQRGTDTQYF
abundance: NA
d_gene: TRBD2
j_gene: TRBJ2-3
v_gene: TRBV7-9

CDR3nt: TGTGCCAGCAGCCCCGGACAGGGGTACGGAAACACCATATATTTT
CDR3aa: CASSPGQGYGNTIYF
abundance: few
d_gene: TRBD1
j_gene: TRBJ1-3
v_gene: TRBV13

CDR3nt: TGTGCCAGCAGCTCCGGGGACGGGAGCTCTGGAAACACCATATATTTT
CDR3aa: CASSSGDGSSGNTIYF
abundance: NA
d_gene: NA
j_gene: TRBJ1-3
v_gene: TRBV7-9

CDR3nt: TGTGCCACCAGTGATCCCGGGACAGGGGGTTTGGATGAGCAGTTCTTC
CDR3aa: CATSDPGTGGLDEQFF
abundance: NA
d_gene: TRBD1
j_gene: TRBJ2-1
v_gene: TRBV24-1